This T cell receptor (beta chain) was recorded in a study of cytomegalovirus exposure and HLA in healthy donors. General study points: TCR beta V segments were, for the most part, productive about 87% or about 30% of the time in an earlier analysis.

A remark on this clone: Its antigen remains unknown.

The PCR made use of 60 Vbeta and 13 Jbeta primers. Only in-frame clones appear in the TCRdb table, and some are missing; sequencing was by immunoSEQ multiplex PCR. This table holds around 140,000 clones, 60% to 85% found once. Trimming took off 0 bases at V and 3 bases at J, with 18 bases between the two ends. The germline CDR1 and CDR2 sequences are MGHRA and YSYEKL. This CDR3 contains 18 residues. This sequence originates from a man aged 40-49 years in good health and CMV-seropositive. The chain employs TRBV4-1 and TRBJ1-3; tentatively, D is TRBD1 (5 bases). Sequences were obtained from PBMCs. CDR3 coding DNA: TGCGCCAGCAGCCAAGATGAGGCAGGGAGGTCCGGTGGAAACACCATATATTTT. Residues: CASSQDEAGRSGGNTIYF.